This passage covers 9 T cell receptor beta chains from one sample sequenced in a study of cytomegalovirus exposure and HLA in healthy donors. Vbeta (60) and Jbeta (13) primers were used in the PCR. Sequencing used immunoSEQ multiplex PCR; TCRdb keeps in-frame clones, though not all of them. The data contain approximately 90,000 clones, approximately 83% of them singletons. What was sequenced was PBMCs. Receptors originate from a man in his forties in good health and CMV-seronegative.

CDR3: CASSPGGTTLSSSYEQYF. The DNA of the CDR3 is TGCGCCAGCAGCCCAGGTGGGACAACTCTATCCAGCTCCTACGAGCAGTACTTC. The rearrangement links TRBV4-1 to TRBJ2-7; a weak D match, TRBD1 (6 bases). Germline V CDR1 and CDR2: MGHRA, YSYEKL. V shed 4 bases and J shed 0 bases, with 22 bases lying between them. The CDR3 runs 18 residues.

This clone was detected only a few times. The CDR3 region has the DNA TGCAGCGTTGAACGGGACAGCGGGGAGACCCAGTACTTC. Translating gives CSVERDSGETQYF. This sequence joins TRBV29-1 and TRBJ2-5; D might be TRBD1 (7 bases). The CDR3 covers 13 residues. Germline CDR1 and CDR2: SQVTM and ANQGSEA. V lost 2 bases, J lost 5 bases, and 12 bases lay in between.

The chain couples TRBV4-1 to TRBJ2-7; D perhaps matches TRBD2 (7 bases). V lost 3 bases and J 0 bases, leaving 21 bases between the germline ends. The germline V gene encodes CDR1 MGHRA and CDR2 YSYEKL. The CDR3 loop spans 18 amino acids. The CDR3 loop reads CASSQEMQAGALSYEQYF. CDR3 nucleotide sequence: TGCGCCAGCAGCCAGGAGATGCAGGCGGGGGCCCTCTCCTACGAGCAGTACTTC.

This clone has a handful of counts. V and J are TRBV10-3 and TRBJ2-2, with a possible D match to TRBD1 (6 bases). The ends were cut back, 6 bases at V and 2 bases at J, with 16 bases in the middle. The CDR3 runs to 16 residues. Germline V gene data show CDR1 as ENHRY and CDR2 as SYGVKD. The chain's CDR3 is CAIRDNRAINTGELFF. DNA of the CDR3: TGTGCCATCAGGGATAACAGGGCCATTAACACCGGGGAGCTGTTTTTT.

This chain joins TRBV6-1 and TRBJ2-7; TRBD2 aligns across 12 bases. Germline CDR1 is MNHNS and CDR2 is SASEGT. The CDR3 sequence is 16 residues long. Losses at the gene ends were 2 bases for V and 3 bases for J; bases not matched to a gene: 5. In nucleotides, the CDR3 is TGTGCCAGCAGTGAAAGCGCTAGCGGGGGGGGCTACGAGCAGTACTTC. This sequence encodes CASSESASGGGYEQYF.

The CDR3 loop is CASSLTGDTTVYEQYF. DNA of the CDR3: TGTGCCAGCAGCTTGACAGGGGACACAACGGTCTACGAGCAGTACTTC. J is TRBJ2-7 and V is TRBV27; 8 nucleotides line up with TRBD1. Germline CDR1 MNHEY, CDR2 SMNVEV (reference sequence). V lost 6 bases and J lost 3; bases outside the gene matches: 13. This CDR3 spans 16 amino acids.

This clone was picked up a small number of times. The chain uses TRBV7-2 and TRBJ2-1, with 7 bases that match TRBD1. Germline loops: CDR1 SGHTA, CDR2 FQGNSA. The CDR3 is 16 amino acids. The junction had 8 bases not matched to a gene; V was cut back by 5 bases and J by 1 base. For the CDR3, the DNA is TGTGCCAGCAGCCCCTCGGACAGGCCTTCCTACAATGAGCAGTTCTTC. The encoded protein is CASSPSDRPSYNEQFF.

This clone came up a few times. This chain's CDR3 is CASRNAGPTDTQYF. The CDR3 nucleotides read TGTGCCAGCAGAAACGCGGGTCCCACAGATACGCAGTATTTT. The chain has TRBV4-2 and TRBJ2-3, with D possibly matching TRBD2 (5 bases). Germline V gives CDR1 LGHNA, CDR2 YNFKEQ. CDR3 length: 14 amino acids. Deletions cut 6 bases from V and 2 bases from J, with 12 bases between.

The chain couples TRBV28 to TRBJ1-5, with 8 bases matching TRBD1. This CDR3 is 16 amino acids long. From germline, CDR1 is MDHEN and CDR2 SYDVKM. J gave up 6 bases and V 1 base, and 8 bases lay outside the gene matches. Here the CDR3 DNA reads TGTGCCAGCAGTTTATCGTCAGGGGGCTACGGTCAGCCCCAGCATTTT. Protein: CASSLSSGGYGQPQHF.